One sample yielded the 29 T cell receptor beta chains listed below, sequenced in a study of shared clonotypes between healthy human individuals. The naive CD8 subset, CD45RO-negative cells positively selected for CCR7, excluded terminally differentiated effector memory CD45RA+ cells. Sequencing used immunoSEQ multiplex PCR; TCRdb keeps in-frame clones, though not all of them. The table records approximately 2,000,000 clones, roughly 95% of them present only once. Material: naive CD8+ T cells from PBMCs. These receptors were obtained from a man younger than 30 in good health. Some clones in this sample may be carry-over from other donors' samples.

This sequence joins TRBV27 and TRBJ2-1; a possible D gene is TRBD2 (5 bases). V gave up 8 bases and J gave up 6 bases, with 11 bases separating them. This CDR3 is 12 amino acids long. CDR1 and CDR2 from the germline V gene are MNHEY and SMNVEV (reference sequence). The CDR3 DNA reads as TGTGCCAGCTTTAATCGGGGCAATGAGCAGTTCTTC. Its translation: CASFNRGNEQFF.

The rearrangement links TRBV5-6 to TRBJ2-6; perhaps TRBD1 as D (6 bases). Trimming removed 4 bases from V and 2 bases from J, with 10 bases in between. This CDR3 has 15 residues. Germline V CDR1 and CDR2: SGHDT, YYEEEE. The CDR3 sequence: CASSITGPGANVLTF. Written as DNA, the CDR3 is TGTGCCAGCAGCATCACAGGGCCTGGGGCCAACGTCCTGACTTTC.

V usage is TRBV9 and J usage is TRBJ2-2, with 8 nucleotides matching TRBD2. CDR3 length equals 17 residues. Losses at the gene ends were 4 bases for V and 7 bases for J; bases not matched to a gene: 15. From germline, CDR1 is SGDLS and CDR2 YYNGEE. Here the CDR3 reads CASSLFSREVSGGELFF. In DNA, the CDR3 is TGTGCCAGCAGCCTCTTCTCGCGGGAGGTTTCAGGCGGGGAGCTGTTTTTT.

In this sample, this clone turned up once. The CDR3 sequence: CASSLGPVLSYNEQFF. DNA for the CDR3: TGTGCCAGCAGCCTGGGGCCGGTCCTCTCCTACAATGAGCAGTTCTTC. The chain employs TRBV13 and TRBJ2-1, with D perhaps matching TRBD1 (5 bases). V lost 5 bases, J lost 0 bases, and 14 bases lay in between. Germline V lookup: CDR1 PRHDT, CDR2 FYEKMQ (reference sequence). CDR3 length: 16 residues.

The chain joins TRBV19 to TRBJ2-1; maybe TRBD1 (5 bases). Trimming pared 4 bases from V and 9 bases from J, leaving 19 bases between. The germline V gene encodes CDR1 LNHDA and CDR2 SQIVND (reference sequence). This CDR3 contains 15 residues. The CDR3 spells CASSTPVRGRSEQFF. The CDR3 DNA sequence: TGTGCCAGTAGTACTCCCGTTAGGGGCCGGAGTGAGCAGTTCTTC.

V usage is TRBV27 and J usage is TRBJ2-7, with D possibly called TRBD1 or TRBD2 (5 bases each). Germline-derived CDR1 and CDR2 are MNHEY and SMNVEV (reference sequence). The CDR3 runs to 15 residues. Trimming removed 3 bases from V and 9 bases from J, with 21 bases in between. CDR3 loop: CASSLGLWGMDAQYF. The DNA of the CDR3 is TGTGCCAGCAGTTTGGGGCTTTGGGGGATGGACGCGCAGTACTTC.

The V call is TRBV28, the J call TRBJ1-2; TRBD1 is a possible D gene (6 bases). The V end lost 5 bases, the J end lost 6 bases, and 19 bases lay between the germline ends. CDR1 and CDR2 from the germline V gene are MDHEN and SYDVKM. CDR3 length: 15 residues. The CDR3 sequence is CASSPVWGRENGYTF. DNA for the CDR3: TGTGCCAGCAGTCCCGTGTGGGGGCGCGAGAATGGCTACACCTTC.

DNA for the CDR3: TGTGCCAGCAGCTTAGTCGGGACAGGCCTCGGCACTGAAGCTTTCTTT. Translating gives CASSLVGTGLGTEAFF. The V gene is TRBV7-2, the J gene TRBJ1-1, with 8 bases fitting TRBD1. J lost 4 bases, V lost 1 base, and 8 bases had no gene match. The germline CDR1 and CDR2 sequences are SGHTA and FQGNSA. CDR3 length: 16 amino acids. Drawing the rest from reference TRBV7-2 and TRBJ1-1, the complete variable domain is GAGVSQSPSNKVTEKGKDVELRCDPISGHTALYWYRQSLGQGLEFLIYFQGNSAPDKSGLPSDRFSAERTGGSVSTLTIQRTQQEDSAVYLCASSLVGTGLGTEAFFGQGTRLTVV.

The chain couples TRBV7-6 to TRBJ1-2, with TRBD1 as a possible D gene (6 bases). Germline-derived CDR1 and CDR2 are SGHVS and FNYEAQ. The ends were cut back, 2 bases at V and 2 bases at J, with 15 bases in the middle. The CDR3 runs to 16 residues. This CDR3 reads CASSLKSGADNYGYTF. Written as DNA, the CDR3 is TGTGCCAGCAGCTTAAAATCAGGGGCGGACAACTATGGCTACACCTTC. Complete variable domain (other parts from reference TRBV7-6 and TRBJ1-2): GAGVSQSPRYKVTKRGQDVALRCDPISGHVSLYWYRQALGQGPEFLTYFNYEAQQDKSGLPNDRFSAERPEGSISTLTIQRTEQRDSAMYRCASSLKSGADNYGYTFGSGTRLTVV.

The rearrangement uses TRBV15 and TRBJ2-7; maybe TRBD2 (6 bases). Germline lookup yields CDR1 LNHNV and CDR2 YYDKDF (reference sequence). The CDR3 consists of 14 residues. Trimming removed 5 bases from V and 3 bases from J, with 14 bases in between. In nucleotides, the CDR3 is TGTGCCACCAGCCCGGAGGGGAACAACTACGAGCAGTACTTC. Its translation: CATSPEGNNYEQYF.

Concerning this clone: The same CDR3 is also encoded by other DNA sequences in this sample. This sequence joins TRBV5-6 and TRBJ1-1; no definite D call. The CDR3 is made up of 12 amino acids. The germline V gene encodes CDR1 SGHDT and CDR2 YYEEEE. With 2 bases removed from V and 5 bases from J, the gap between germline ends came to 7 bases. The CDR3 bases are TGTGCCAGCAGCTTTGAAGGTACTGAAGCTTTCTTT. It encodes CASSFEGTEAFF.

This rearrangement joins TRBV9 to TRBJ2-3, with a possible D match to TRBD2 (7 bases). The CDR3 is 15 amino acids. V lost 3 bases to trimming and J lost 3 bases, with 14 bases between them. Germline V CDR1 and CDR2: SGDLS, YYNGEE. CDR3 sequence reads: CASSAEEGGTDTQYF. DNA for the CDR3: TGTGCCAGCAGCGCAGAGGAGGGGGGGACAGATACGCAGTATTTT. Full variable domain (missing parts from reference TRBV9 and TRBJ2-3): DSGVTQTPKHLITATGQRVTLRCSPRSGDLSVYWYQQSLDQGLQFLIQYYNGEERAKGNILERFSAQQFPDLHSELNLSSLELGDSALYFCASSAEEGGTDTQYFGPGTRLTVL.

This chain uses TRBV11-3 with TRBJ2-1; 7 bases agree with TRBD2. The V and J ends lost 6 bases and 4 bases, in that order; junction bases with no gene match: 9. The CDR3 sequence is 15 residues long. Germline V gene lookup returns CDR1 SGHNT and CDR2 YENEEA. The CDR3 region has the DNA TGTGCCAGCAGTTACACTCTCGGGGGGTACAATGAGCAGTTCTTC. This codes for CASSYTLGGYNEQFF.

CDR3 sequence reads: CASSRGLAGLGEQYF. As DNA, the CDR3 is TGTGCCAGTAGTCGGGGACTAGCGGGACTCGGCGAGCAGTACTTC. The chain is built from TRBV19 and TRBJ2-7, with 13 nucleotides matching TRBD2. The CDR3 is 15 residues long. Unmatched junction bases numbered 7, after V lost 5 bases and J lost 6 bases. CDR1 and CDR2 (germline): LNHDA, SQIVND (reference sequence).

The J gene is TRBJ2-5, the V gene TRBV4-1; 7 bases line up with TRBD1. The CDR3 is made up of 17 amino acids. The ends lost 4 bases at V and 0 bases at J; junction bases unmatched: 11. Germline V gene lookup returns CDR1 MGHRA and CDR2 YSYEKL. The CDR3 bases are TGCGCCAGCAGCCGCTCACAGGGGTGGAGGTACCAAGAGACCCAGTACTTC. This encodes CASSRSQGWRYQETQYF.

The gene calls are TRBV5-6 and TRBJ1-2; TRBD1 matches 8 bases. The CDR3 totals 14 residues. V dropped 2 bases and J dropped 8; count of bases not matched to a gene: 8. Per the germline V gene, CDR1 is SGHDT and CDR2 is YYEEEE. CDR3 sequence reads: CASSFGQGFVGYTF. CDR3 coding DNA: TGTGCCAGCAGCTTTGGACAGGGATTTGTCGGCTACACCTTC.

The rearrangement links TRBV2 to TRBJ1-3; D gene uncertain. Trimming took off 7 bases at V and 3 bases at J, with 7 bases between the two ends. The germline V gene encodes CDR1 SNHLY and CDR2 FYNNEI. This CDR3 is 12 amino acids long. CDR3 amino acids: CASIILGNTIYF. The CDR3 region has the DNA TGTGCCAGCATCATACTTGGAAACACCATATATTTT.

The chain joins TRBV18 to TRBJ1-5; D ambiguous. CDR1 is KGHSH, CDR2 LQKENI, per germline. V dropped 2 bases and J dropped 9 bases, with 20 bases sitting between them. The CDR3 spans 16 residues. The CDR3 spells CASSPEDELSLWPQHF. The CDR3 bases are TGTGCCAGCTCACCAGAGGACGAGCTGAGCCTTTGGCCCCAGCATTTT.

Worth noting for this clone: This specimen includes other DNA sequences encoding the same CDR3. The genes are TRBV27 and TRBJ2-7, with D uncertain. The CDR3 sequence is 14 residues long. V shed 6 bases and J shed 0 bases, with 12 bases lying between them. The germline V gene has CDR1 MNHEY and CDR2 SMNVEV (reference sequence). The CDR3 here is CASSPGRHSYEQYF. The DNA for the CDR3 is TGTGCCAGCAGCCCCGGACGTCACTCCTACGAGCAGTACTTC.

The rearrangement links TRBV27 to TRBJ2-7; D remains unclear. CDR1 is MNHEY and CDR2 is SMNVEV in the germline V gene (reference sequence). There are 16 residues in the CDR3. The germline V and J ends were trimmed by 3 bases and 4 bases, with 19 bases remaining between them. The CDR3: CASSFLPRKASYEQYF. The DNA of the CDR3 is TGTGCCAGCAGTTTTTTACCTAGGAAGGCCTCTTACGAGCAGTACTTC.

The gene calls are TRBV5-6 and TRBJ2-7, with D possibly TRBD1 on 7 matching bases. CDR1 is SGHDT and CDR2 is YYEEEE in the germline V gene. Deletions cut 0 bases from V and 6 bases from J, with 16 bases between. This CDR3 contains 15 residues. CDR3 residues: CASSLVDREVAEQYF. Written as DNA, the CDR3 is TGTGCCAGCAGCTTGGTCGACAGGGAGGTTGCCGAGCAGTACTTC.

CDR3 DNA sequence: TGTGCCAGCAGCTTGGGGCCGGGAGCTGGGCAGTACTTC. This translates into CASSLGPGAGQYF. The gene calls are TRBV7-8 and TRBJ2-7; D might be TRBD2 (6 bases). V lost 3 bases, J lost 9 bases, and 15 bases lay in between. The CDR3 contains 13 residues. Per germline, CDR1 SGHVS and CDR2 FQNEAQ.

This CDR3 is CAISWKGSVTEAFF. The CDR3, as DNA: TGTGCCATCAGTTGGAAAGGCAGCGTTACTGAAGCTTTCTTT. This chain uses TRBV10-3 with TRBJ1-1; unclear D gene. CDR1 is ENHRY and CDR2 is SYGVKD in the germline V gene. The CDR3 length is 14 residues. The V end was cut by 5 bases, the J end by 5 bases, with 15 bases between.

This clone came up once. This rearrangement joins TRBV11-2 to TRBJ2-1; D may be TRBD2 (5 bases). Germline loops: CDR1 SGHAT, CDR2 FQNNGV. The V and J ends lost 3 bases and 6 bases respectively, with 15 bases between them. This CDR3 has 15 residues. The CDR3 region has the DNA TGTGCCAGCAGCTTCCCCCGGGGTCGGGGCAATGAGCAGTTCTTC. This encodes CASSFPRGRGNEQFF.

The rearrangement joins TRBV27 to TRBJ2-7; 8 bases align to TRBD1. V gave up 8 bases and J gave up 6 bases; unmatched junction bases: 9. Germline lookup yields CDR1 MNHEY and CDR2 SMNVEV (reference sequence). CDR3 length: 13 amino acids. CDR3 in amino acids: CASRGQGWFEQYF. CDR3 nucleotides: TGTGCCAGCCGCGGACAGGGATGGTTCGAGCAGTACTTC.

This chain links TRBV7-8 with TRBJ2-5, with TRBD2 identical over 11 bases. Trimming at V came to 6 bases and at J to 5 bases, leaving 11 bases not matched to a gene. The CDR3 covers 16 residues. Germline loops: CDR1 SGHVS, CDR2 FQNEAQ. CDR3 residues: CASSGASGRRRETQYF. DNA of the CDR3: TGTGCCAGCAGTGGGGCTAGCGGGAGGCGGCGGGAGACCCAGTACTTC.

CDR3 bases: TGCGCCAGCAGCCCAAGGTGGGACTTTAACAATGAGCAGTTCTTC. This gives the protein CASSPRWDFNNEQFF. The V and J genes are TRBV4-1 and TRBJ2-1, with a possible D match to TRBD2 (6 bases). Germline V gives CDR1 MGHRA, CDR2 YSYEKL. The germline V and J ends were trimmed by 4 bases and 5 bases, with 15 bases remaining between them. There are 15 residues in the CDR3.

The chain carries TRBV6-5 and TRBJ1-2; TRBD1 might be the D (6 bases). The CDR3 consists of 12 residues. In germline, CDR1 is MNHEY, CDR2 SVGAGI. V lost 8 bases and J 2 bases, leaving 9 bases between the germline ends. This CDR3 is CASAGQNYGYTF. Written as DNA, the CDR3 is TGTGCCAGCGCAGGACAGAACTATGGCTACACCTTC.

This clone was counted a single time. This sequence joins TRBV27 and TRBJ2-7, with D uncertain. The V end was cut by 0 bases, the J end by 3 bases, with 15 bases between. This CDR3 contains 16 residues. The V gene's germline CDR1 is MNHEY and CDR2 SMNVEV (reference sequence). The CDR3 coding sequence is TGTGCCAGCAGTTTATCTACCGCCGGAAGCCTCTACGAGCAGTACTTC. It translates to CASSLSTAGSLYEQYF.